This is a list of T cell receptor beta chains from one sample in a study of CD8 T cells in ankylosing spondylitis. TCRdb redid the calling of the 5' RACE reads with MiXCR, one entry per CDR3 protein. The sample yields some 840,000 distinct CDR3 sequences, 10% to 15% seen once. Sequencing was done on a sample of blood, either unsorted or a sorted T cell fraction (not recorded which). The receptors stem from a male donor with ankylosing spondylitis. Both conserved end residues are trimmed from each CDR3. Each record gives: J gene, clone size, D gene, V gene, CDR3 protein. A D gene is named only where the DNA matches it firmly. Size values are once, few and many counts, or a class for expanded clones, and some rows have none.

J: TRBJ1-1; size: many; D: -; V: TRBV29-1; CDR3: SVTGNTEAF
J: TRBJ2-3; size: many; D: -; V: TRBV5-1; CDR3: ASSLVTLKTDTQY
J: TRBJ1-2; size: few; D: -; V: TRBV7-2; CDR3: ASSFVQDYGYT
J: TRBJ2-3; size: -; D: -; V: TRBV4-3; CDR3: ASSQRDFYTQY
J: TRBJ2-2; size: -; D: -; V: TRBV24-1; CDR3: ATTRGDTHTGELF
J: TRBJ2-7; size: -; D: -; V: TRBV6-2/TRBV6-3; CDR3: ASHYGPNYEQY
J: TRBJ2-2; size: few; D: -; V: TRBV6-5; CDR3: ASSYSIWGNTGELF
J: TRBJ2-1; size: -; D: -; V: TRBV4-3; CDR3: ASSHEGLSSYNEQF
J: TRBJ2-6; size: -; D: TRBD1; V: TRBV7-2; CDR3: ASGRGTGDGGANVLT
J: TRBJ1-2; size: -; D: -; V: TRBV7-2; CDR3: ASSPYIPGYVYT
J: TRBJ1-4; size: -; D: -; V: TRBV7-9; CDR3: ASGLRGSEKLF
J: TRBJ2-7; size: -; D: -; V: TRBV15; CDR3: ATSRLTGPYEQY
J: TRBJ1-2; size: -; D: -; V: TRBV20-1; CDR3: SARAGS
J: TRBJ2-5; size: -; D: -; V: TRBV4-2; CDR3: ASSQGASVQETQY
J: TRBJ2-1; size: -; D: TRBD1; V: TRBV7-2; CDR3: ASRGTAPYNEQF
J: TRBJ2-5; size: many; D: TRBD2; V: TRBV3-1; CDR3: ASSQGTSGETQY
J: TRBJ2-5; size: -; D: TRBD1; V: TRBV5-8; CDR3: ASSLETTGYGTQY
J: TRBJ2-7; size: once; D: TRBD2; V: TRBV5-4; CDR3: ASSFTPGLVIYEQY
J: TRBJ2-7; size: many; D: -; V: TRBV29-1; CDR3: SVWARSYEQY
J: TRBJ2-3; size: -; D: -; V: TRBV20-1; CDR3: SARPGYTQY
J: TRBJ2-7; size: many; D: TRBD1; V: TRBV7-2; CDR3: ASSAGTGISYEQY
J: TRBJ2-7; size: many; D: -; V: TRBV7-2; CDR3: ASSLARYSGEQY
J: TRBJ2-5; size: -; D: TRBD2; V: TRBV7-2; CDR3: ASSSHWTSGQETQY
J: TRBJ2-7; size: few; D: TRBD2; V: TRBV25-1; CDR3: ASSGRLAFSSYEQY
J: TRBJ2-1; size: -; D: -; V: TRBV11-1; CDR3: ASSLEDGFFSYNEQF
J: TRBJ2-7; size: few; D: -; V: TRBV11-2; CDR3: ASSLERTSSYEQY
J: TRBJ2-7; size: -; D: -; V: TRBV21-1; CDR3: ASSKREHPEQY
J: TRBJ1-6; size: -; D: -; V: TRBV5-7; CDR3: ASSSPGWNSPLH
J: TRBJ2-7; size: -; D: TRBD2; V: TRBV12-3/TRBV12-4; CDR3: ASSSGSVHEQY
J: TRBJ1-1; size: many; D: TRBD1; V: TRBV5-6; CDR3: ASSPRTGGLDTEAF
J: TRBJ2-7; size: few; D: -; V: TRBV30; CDR3: AWSSRGSYEQY
J: TRBJ2-1; size: few; D: -; V: TRBV4-3; CDR3: ASSQFNKDTDNEQF
J: TRBJ1-4; size: many; D: -; V: TRBV20-1; CDR3: SARESTRSDEKLF
J: TRBJ1-2; size: few; D: -; V: TRBV12-3/TRBV12-4; CDR3: ASSLAAAANYGYT
J: TRBJ1-4; size: -; D: -; V: TRBV4-3; CDR3: ASSQDRWEKLF
J: TRBJ2-1; size: few; D: -; V: TRBV6-1; CDR3: ASRPPGRNEQF
J: TRBJ1-1; size: few; D: -; V: TRBV6-6; CDR3: AIPGEGTEAF
J: TRBJ1-2; size: few; D: TRBD1; V: TRBV5-1; CDR3: ASSRDSVYYGYT
J: TRBJ1-2; size: -; D: TRBD1; V: TRBV6-6; CDR3: ASHTGASRPIT
J: TRBJ2-7; size: -; D: -; V: TRBV20-1; CDR3: SAAQGLAEQY
J: TRBJ2-4; size: few; D: -; V: TRBV6-1; CDR3: ASSSGTKNIQY
J: TRBJ1-1; size: few; D: -; V: TRBV5-1; CDR3: ASSWGGQREAF
J: TRBJ2-7; size: -; D: -; V: TRBV20-1; CDR3: SARGLGTPGEQY
J: TRBJ2-1; size: -; D: -; V: TRBV5-1; CDR3: ASSLALAGGTSSYNEQF
J: TRBJ2-1; size: few; D: -; V: TRBV15; CDR3: ATSRREDEQF
J: TRBJ2-7; size: -; D: TRBD1; V: TRBV10-3; CDR3: AISGTGSYEQY
J: TRBJ2-3; size: -; D: -; V: TRBV24-1; CDR3: ATSAKGTDTQY
J: TRBJ1-6; size: few; D: -; V: TRBV18; CDR3: ASSPGGFNNSPLH
J: TRBJ2-7; size: -; D: -; V: TRBV15; CDR3: ATSRAWGYEQY
J: TRBJ1-1; size: -; D: TRBD1; V: TRBV7-8; CDR3: ASSEQGATEAF
J: TRBJ1-2; size: many; D: -; V: TRBV6-5; CDR3: ASSSLQGYGYT